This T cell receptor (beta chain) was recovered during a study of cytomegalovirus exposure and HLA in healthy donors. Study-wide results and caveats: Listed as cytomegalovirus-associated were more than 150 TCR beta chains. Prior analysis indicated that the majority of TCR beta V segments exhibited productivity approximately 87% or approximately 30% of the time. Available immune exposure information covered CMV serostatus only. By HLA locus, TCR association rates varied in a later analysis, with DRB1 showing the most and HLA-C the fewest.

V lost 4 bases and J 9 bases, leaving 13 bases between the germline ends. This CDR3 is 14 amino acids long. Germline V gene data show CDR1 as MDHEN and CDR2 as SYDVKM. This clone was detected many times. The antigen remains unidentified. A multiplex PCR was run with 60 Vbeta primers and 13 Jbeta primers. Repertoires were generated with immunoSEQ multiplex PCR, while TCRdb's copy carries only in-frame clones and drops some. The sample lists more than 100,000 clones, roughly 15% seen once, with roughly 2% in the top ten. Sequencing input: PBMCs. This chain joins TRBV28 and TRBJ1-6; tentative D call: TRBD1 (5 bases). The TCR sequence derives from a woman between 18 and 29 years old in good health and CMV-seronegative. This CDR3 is CASSSGGVGSPLHF. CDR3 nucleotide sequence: TGTGCCAGCAGTTCGGGGGGGGTAGGTTCACCCCTCCACTTT.